Each of the 16 T cell receptor beta chains below was sequenced from the same sample in a study of T cells expressing NK-cell markers. From the 5' RACE reads, TCRdb lists one entry per CDR3 protein and no DNA. The sample spans about 540,000 distinct CDR3 sequences; the ten largest clones claim approximately 3.6%. Sequencing was performed on blood T cells: a sorted CD56 or NKG2C T cell subset, CD4+ or CD8+ T cells, or bulk PBMC T cells (not recorded which). Receptors were obtained from a young man in good health.

The J gene is TRBJ2-1, the V gene TRBV29-1; the TCRdb call, TRBD2, lacks DNA for checking. Per germline, CDR1 SQVTM and CDR2 ANQGSEA. The CDR3 is 13 amino acids. The CDR3 spells CSALGLSGNEQFF.

This rearrangement joins TRBV25-1 to TRBJ2-5. Germline lookup yields CDR1 MGHDK and CDR2 SYGVNS. The CDR3 is 12 amino acids. CDR3 residues: CASSYQLETQYF. Full variable domain (outside the CDR3, taken from reference TRBV25-1 and TRBJ2-5): EADIYQTPRYLVIGTGKKITLECSQTMGHDKMYWYQQDPGMELHLIHYSYGVNSTEKGDLSSESTVSRIRTEHFPLTLESARPSHTSQYLCASSYQLETQYFGPGTRLLVL.

The gene calls are TRBV3-1 and TRBJ2-4. CDR1 and CDR2 (germline): LGHDT, YNNKEL (reference sequence). The CDR3 runs 14 residues. CDR3 sequence reads: CASSQVMGGNIQYF.

The rearrangement uses TRBV12-3 or TRBV12-4 and TRBJ2-5; TCRdb indicates TRBD1, and absent DNA this call remains unverified. The CDR3 covers 15 residues. The CDR3 reads CASRGGQLFKETQYF.

The chain recombines TRBV11-2 with TRBJ2-5; without DNA, the TCRdb call of TRBD1 cannot be checked. Germline assignment: CDR1 SGHAT and CDR2 FQNNGV. The CDR3 spans 16 residues. CDR3 loop: CASSLRRQGGKETQYF.

The chain is built from TRBV9 and TRBJ2-1; lacking DNA, the TRBD1 call made by TCRdb goes unchecked. CDR1 is SGDLS, CDR2 YYNGEE, per germline. The CDR3 consists of 16 residues. The CDR3 reads CASSADRDRGYGEQFF.

J is TRBJ1-2 and V is TRBV12-3 or TRBV12-4. This CDR3 has 13 amino acids. The CDR3 spells CASNPRRGNGYTF.

V and J are TRBV29-1 and TRBJ2-5; TCRdb's D call of TRBD1 is untestable without DNA. Germline-derived CDR1 and CDR2 are SQVTM and ANQGSEA. This CDR3 is built from 12 residues. This CDR3 reads CSVTKGRETQYF.

The rearrangement joins TRBV5-1 to TRBJ2-5; the TCRdb D gene call, TRBD2, has no DNA to confirm it. The CDR3 length is 13 residues. CDR1 and CDR2 from the germline V gene are SGHRS and YFSETQ. CDR3 protein: CASIGGNQETQYF.

The CDR3: CASSDWGKTEAFF. The V call is TRBV3-1, the J call TRBJ1-1; the D call of TRBD1 rests on TCRdb alone, since no DNA is present to check it. The CDR3 covers 13 residues. Germline V gene sequence: CDR1 LGHDT, CDR2 YNNKEL (reference sequence).

The chain recombines TRBV2 with TRBJ2-1. This CDR3 is built from 13 residues. Germline V gives CDR1 SNHLY, CDR2 FYNNEI. This CDR3 reads CASLDQQANEQFF.

The rearrangement joins TRBV5-1 to TRBJ2-1; TCRdb's D gene call, TRBD1, goes unchecked for lack of DNA. Germline CDR1 and CDR2: SGHRS and YFSETQ. The CDR3 sequence is 16 residues long. This CDR3 is CASSPRQGGSYNEQFF.

The chain is built from TRBV20-1 and TRBJ2-1; TCRdb designates TRBD1, a call that cannot be tested without DNA. Per germline, CDR1 DFQATT and CDR2 SNEGSKA (reference sequence). The CDR3 covers 16 residues. This CDR3 reads CSARDTGTGRYNEQFF.

CDR3 protein: CASSPHWRSYNEQFF. The J gene is TRBJ2-1, the V gene TRBV11-2. Germline CDR1 and CDR2: SGHAT and FQNNGV. This CDR3 comprises 15 residues.

This chain joins TRBV6-1 and TRBJ2-1. The CDR3 consists of 14 residues. The germline V gene has CDR1 MNHNS and CDR2 SASEGT. CDR3 protein: CASREGSSYNEQFF.

The chain combines TRBV30 with TRBJ2-7. There are 13 residues in the CDR3. Germline-derived CDR1 and CDR2 are GTSNPN and SVGIG (reference sequence). CDR3 loop: CAWSPLGAYEQYF.